The 21 T cell receptor beta chains below were found in one sample sequenced in a study of T cells after somatic rescue of genetic block. Some clones are missing from TCRdb's copy, which holds only in-frame ones; the method was immunoSEQ multiplex PCR. This sample has roughly 67,000 clones; under 95% occur once, and the top ten carry 2.9%. The sample comprised peripheral blood mononuclear cells (PBMCs). The receptors originated from a man between 40 and 49 years old.

This clone was picked up one time. The J gene is TRBJ1-3, the V gene TRBV13, with 8 bases identical to TRBD1. After removal of 0 bases from V and 3 bases from J, the junction contained 1 base not matched to a gene. CDR1 PRHDT and CDR2 FYEKMQ come from the germline V gene (reference sequence). The CDR3 has 15 amino acids. CDR3 in amino acids: CASSLGQGDGNTIYF. CDR3 coding DNA: TGTGCCAGCAGCTTAGGACAGGGGGATGGAAACACCATATATTTT.

The chain links TRBV28 to TRBJ2-7; 10 bases align to TRBD2. Germline V CDR1 and CDR2: MDHEN, SYDVKM. V was pared by 5 bases and J by 4 bases, with 5 bases of the junction left unmatched. CDR3 length: 14 amino acids. The CDR3 DNA follows: TGTGCCAGCAGTACCTCTAGCGGGAGTTACGAGCAGTACTTC. Protein: CASSTSSGSYEQYF.

This chain joins TRBV11-2 and TRBJ2-3; 10 bases line up with TRBD2. This CDR3 contains 17 residues. The germline V gene has CDR1 SGHAT and CDR2 FQNNGV. V gave up 3 bases and J gave up 5 bases; unmatched junction bases: 11. The CDR3 loop reads CASSFISSGRPLDTQYF. The CDR3 DNA reads as TGTGCCAGCAGCTTTATTTCTAGCGGGAGACCTCTAGATACGCAGTATTTT.

The rearrangement joins TRBV14 to TRBJ1-5; D possibly corresponds to TRBD1 (6 bases). V shed 1 base and J shed 7 bases, with 14 bases lying between them. Germline lookup yields CDR1 SGHDN and CDR2 FVKESK. CDR3 length: 15 amino acids. The CDR3 DNA reads as TGTGCCAGCAGCCAAGGGGCAGGGGCTGGCCAGCCCCAGCATTTT. Encoded protein: CASSQGAGAGQPQHF.

The V gene is TRBV2, the J gene TRBJ2-1, with D perhaps given as TRBD1 or TRBD2 (5 bases each). Looked up from germline, CDR1 is SNHLY and CDR2 is FYNNEI. Trimming took off 4 bases at V and 6 bases at J, with 16 bases between the two ends. The length of the CDR3 is 15 residues. As DNA, the CDR3 is TGTGCCAGCAGTGGTTTTCGGGTTGGGGGCAATGAGCAGTTCTTC. It encodes CASSGFRVGGNEQFF.

The chain joins TRBV15 to TRBJ1-5; 9 bases match TRBD1. The V segment lost 2 bases and the J segment 3 bases; nucleotides outside the gene matches: 5. The CDR3 loop spans 16 amino acids. Per germline, CDR1 LNHNV and CDR2 YYDKDF (reference sequence). CDR3 region: CATSRKGQGLNQPQHF. DNA for the CDR3: TGTGCCACCAGCAGAAAAGGACAGGGGCTCAATCAGCCCCAGCATTTT.

This clone was seen just once. This chain links TRBV28 with TRBJ2-7; perhaps TRBD2 as D (6 bases). The V end was cut by 6 bases, the J end by 2 bases, with 11 bases between. This CDR3 comprises 13 residues. From germline, CDR1 is MDHEN and CDR2 SYDVKM. CDR3 region: CASRDWEAYEQYF. CDR3 DNA: TGTGCCAGCAGAGACTGGGAGGCCTACGAGCAGTACTTC.

Here the CDR3 DNA reads TGTGCCAGCAGCGCCTCAGACACTCAAGAGACCCAGTACTTC. This gives the protein CASSASDTQETQYF. The rearrangement uses TRBV7-2 and TRBJ2-5; D is unresolved. Germline-derived CDR1 and CDR2 are SGHTA and FQGNSA. The CDR3 has 14 residues. Trimming cost V 5 bases and J 2 bases, with 12 bases left between them.

The chain carries TRBV12-5 and TRBJ1-2, with D perhaps TRBD1 (5 bases). This CDR3 comprises 16 residues. Trimming removed 0 bases at V and 6 bases at J, with 17 bases between. The germline CDR1 and CDR2 sequences are LGHNT and FRNRAP. The CDR3: CASGLVLGAQIDGYTF. CDR3 nucleotide sequence: TGTGCTAGTGGTTTGGTTTTAGGGGCGCAGATCGATGGCTACACCTTC.

V usage is TRBV7-9 and J usage is TRBJ2-1, with D unclear. V lost 2 bases and J 0 bases, leaving 11 bases between the germline ends. This CDR3 is built from 16 residues. Germline V gene sequence: CDR1 SEHNR, CDR2 FQNEAQ (reference sequence). CDR3 residues: CASSLLGTSSYNEQFF. The CDR3 DNA follows: TGTGCCAGCAGCTTACTGGGCACCAGCTCCTACAATGAGCAGTTCTTC.

V gene TRBV15 combines with J gene TRBJ2-7; TRBD2 matches 12 bases. Germline CDR1 LNHNV, CDR2 YYDKDF (reference sequence). The CDR3 runs to 16 residues. V lost 1 base and J lost 4; bases outside the gene matches: 5. The DNA for the CDR3 is TGTGCCACCAGCAGAGCTACTAGCGGGAGGAGTTACGAGCAGTACTTC. Translating gives CATSRATSGRSYEQYF.

This rearrangement joins TRBV9 to TRBJ2-3; no firm D call. V was trimmed by 4 bases and J by 1 base, leaving 4 bases between them. CDR1 and CDR2 (germline): SGDLS, YYNGEE. The CDR3 spans 12 residues. CDR3: CASSRRTDTQYF. The DNA for the CDR3 is TGTGCCAGCAGCAGGCGCACAGATACGCAGTATTTT.

The chain links TRBV7-9 to TRBJ1-1; D unresolved. This CDR3 region has 13 residues. The V end was cut by 1 base, the J end by 4 bases, with 7 bases between. Germline V CDR1 and CDR2: SEHNR, FQNEAQ (reference sequence). CDR3 DNA: TGTGCCAGCAGCTTAGGGGGAGGCACTGAAGCTTTCTTT. As protein: CASSLGGGTEAFF.

This chain links TRBV28 with TRBJ2-7, with 7 positions matching TRBD2. The V gene's germline CDR1 is MDHEN and CDR2 SYDVKM. V was clipped by 6 bases and J by 6 bases; unmatched bases: 14. The CDR3 extends over 15 amino acids. DNA of the CDR3: TGTGCCAGCAGCGGGAGCGGGATCAGCGAACCCGAGCAGTACTTC. This translates into CASSGSGISEPEQYF.

This sequence joins TRBV28 and TRBJ2-4, with 7 bases fitting TRBD1. Looked up from germline, CDR1 is MDHEN and CDR2 is SYDVKM. The CDR3 spans 14 residues. V lost 5 bases and J lost 2; bases outside the gene matches: 3. CDR3 sequence: CASSNRGPKNIQYF. The DNA for the CDR3 is TGTGCCAGCAGTAACAGGGGCCCCAAAAACATTCAGTACTTC.

J is TRBJ1-4 and V is TRBV7-8; TRBD1 aligns across 12 bases. J lost 2 bases, V lost 7 bases, and 8 bases had no gene match. Germline loops: CDR1 SGHVS, CDR2 FQNEAQ. The CDR3 is 17 residues long. The chain's CDR3 is CASTGQGAGSTNEKLFF. CDR3 DNA sequence: TGTGCCAGCACGGGACAGGGGGCGGGTTCGACTAATGAAAAACTGTTTTTT.

The chain uses TRBV7-8 and TRBJ1-3; no clear D gene. V was cut by 0 bases and J by 1 base, with 4 bases left in between. The CDR3 is made up of 14 amino acids. Germline assignment: CDR1 SGHVS and CDR2 FQNEAQ. CDR3 region: CASSLAGSGNTIYF. In DNA form, the CDR3 reads TGTGCCAGCAGCTTAGCAGGGTCTGGAAACACCATATATTTT.

The V call is TRBV9, the J call TRBJ2-7; D gene uncertain. Germline V gene sequence: CDR1 SGDLS, CDR2 YYNGEE. Trimming took 0 bases from V and 0 from J, leaving 10 bases between them. The CDR3 runs 15 residues. The DNA for the CDR3 is TGTGCCAGCAGCGTAGGGTACACTACCTCCTACGAGCAGTACTTC. Residues: CASSVGYTTSYEQYF.

This chain links TRBV5-4 with TRBJ2-7, with 7 bases matching TRBD2. This CDR3 is 15 amino acids long. The J segment lost 1 base and the V segment lost 4 bases, leaving 8 bases of the junction unmatched. Per the germline V gene, CDR1 is SGHNT and CDR2 is YYREEE (reference sequence). CDR3 nucleotide sequence: TGTGCCAGCAGCCCCTGGGGCGGGGGATCCTACGAGCAGTACTTC. As protein: CASSPWGGGSYEQYF.

The genes are TRBV11-2 and TRBJ1-4; D might be TRBD1 (6 bases). CDR1 and CDR2 (germline): SGHAT, FQNNGV. V was shortened by 4 bases and J by 5 bases, with 14 bases between the two germline ends. The length of the CDR3 is 15 residues. Here the CDR3 DNA reads TGTGCCAGCAGCTCCAGGGGTATTGGGAATGAAAAACTGTTTTTT. Its translation is CASSSRGIGNEKLFF.

The rearrangement uses TRBV2 and TRBJ1-2; a possible D gene is TRBD1 (6 bases). CDR3 length: 14 residues. The germline V and J ends were trimmed by 1 base and 4 bases, with 10 bases remaining between them. The germline CDR1 and CDR2 sequences are SNHLY and FYNNEI. The CDR3 spells CASSEGRGGYGYTF. The DNA for the CDR3 is TGTGCCAGCAGTGAAGGGAGAGGGGGCTATGGCTACACCTTC.